This T cell receptor beta chain appears in the sequencing data of a study of T cell changes during pregnancy in multiple sclerosis. Trimming at V came to 7 bases and at J to 0 bases, leaving 7 bases not matched to a gene. Germline V CDR1 and CDR2: ENHRY, SYGVKD. This CDR3 region has 15 residues. Generated by immunoSEQ multiplex PCR, the TCRdb table keeps only in-frame clones and is missing some. The sample has about 46,000 clones; 80% to 95% are singletons. Sequenced material: CD8+ T cells from peripheral blood mononuclear cells, taken after pregnancy. The genes are TRBV10-3 and TRBJ2-7, with 9 bases that match TRBD2. The sequence derives from a female donor with multiple sclerosis, enrolled in a pregnancy study. The CDR3 coding sequence is TGTGCCATCACCTCCAGCGGGGGGAGCTCCTACGAGCAGTACTTC. This codes for CAITSSGGSSYEQYF.